Listed here are 29 T cell receptor beta chains from one sample, sequenced in a study of blood T cell repertoires in COVID-19. Some clones are missing from TCRdb's copy, which holds only in-frame ones; the method was immunoSEQ multiplex PCR. The sample has about 50,000 clones, approximately 90% seen once; the top ten hold approximately 6.2%. Material: peripheral blood. All receptors come from a man aged 35 to 55 with acute or convalescent COVID-19.

The chain links TRBV6-5 to TRBJ1-2; D gene ambiguous. The ends were cut back, 2 bases at V and 2 bases at J, with 9 bases in the middle. The CDR3 length is 14 residues. Germline V gene lookup returns CDR1 MNHEY and CDR2 SVGAGI. The CDR3 sequence: CASSYGGVNYGYTF. The CDR3 nucleotides read TGTGCCAGCAGTTACGGCGGGGTCAACTATGGCTACACCTTC.

As DNA, the CDR3 is TGTGCCAGCAAGGAGCGGGAGTACAATGAGCAGTTCTTC. Translated, it gives CASKEREYNEQFF. This chain uses TRBV21-1 with TRBJ2-1; the table's TRBD2 call for D was not verified on the DNA. TRBV21-1 is classified as a pseudogene. The CDR3 sequence is 13 residues long.

CDR3 nucleotide sequence: TGTGCCAGCAGCCAAGATCAGGGCTACGGGGGCTACACCTTC. As protein: CASSQDQGYGGYTF. V is TRBV3-1 (or the pseudogene TRBV3-2) and J is TRBJ1-2; possible D gene TRBD1, 5 bases. Germline V gene data show CDR1 as LGHDT and CDR2 as YNNKEL (reference sequence). The CDR3 length is 14 residues. V gave up 0 bases and J gave up 8 bases, with 13 bases separating them.

This chain connects TRBV5-1 to TRBJ2-7; D gene uncertain. CDR1 and CDR2 (germline): SGHRS, YFSETQ. The ends were cut back, 1 base at V and 0 bases at J, with 8 bases in the middle. This CDR3 spans 14 amino acids. CDR3 DNA sequence: TGCGCCAGCAGCTTGACACGTCTCTCCTACGAGCAGTACTTC. Translation gives CASSLTRLSYEQYF.

The chain joins TRBV9 to TRBJ2-7, with 15 bases fitting TRBD2. V trimming: 0 bases; J trimming: 4 bases; junction bases outside the gene matches: 11. Per germline, CDR1 SGDLS and CDR2 YYNGEE. The CDR3 is 19 amino acids. CDR3 nucleotide sequence: TGTGCCAGCAGCGTAGTCAGGATTGGGACTAGCGGGAGGAAATACGAGCAGTACTTC. Its translation: CASSVVRIGTSGRKYEQYF.

The V call is TRBV5-4, the J call TRBJ1-1; the D gene is possibly TRBD1 (6 bases). Germline CDR1 SGHNT, CDR2 YYREEE (reference sequence). V lost 0 bases and J lost 5, with 11 bases in between. The CDR3 is 14 amino acids. The CDR3 DNA is TGTGCCAGCAGCTTGGAACGTCAGGGGACTGAAGCTTTCTTT. Encoded protein: CASSLERQGTEAFF.

V is TRBV10-2 and J is TRBJ1-1, with TRBD1 identical over 7 bases. The V segment lost 4 bases and the J segment 3 bases; nucleotides outside the gene matches: 8. CDR3 length equals 15 residues. Looked up from germline, CDR1 is WSHSY and CDR2 is SAAADI. CDR3 sequence (DNA): TGCGCCAGCAGTGGTTGGTTAGGGACAGACACTGAAGCTTTCTTT. Amino acid sequence: CASSGWLGTDTEAFF.

The chain joins TRBV7-2 to TRBJ2-1, with 9 nucleotides matching TRBD2. The ends lost 1 base at V and 5 bases at J; junction bases unmatched: 9. Germline loops: CDR1 SGHTA, CDR2 FQGNSA. CDR3 length: 17 residues. CDR3 protein: CASSLVGAGGYHNEQFF. CDR3 bases: TGTGCCAGCAGCTTAGTGGGGGCGGGAGGGTACCACAATGAGCAGTTCTTC.

V gene TRBV4-2 combines with J gene TRBJ2-1; a possible D gene is TRBD2 (6 bases). CDR3 length: 15 residues. In germline, CDR1 is LGHNA, CDR2 YNFKEQ. V was pared by 3 bases and J by 1 base, with 10 bases between. In DNA, the CDR3 is TGTGCCAGCAGCCATGAACTAGCTTCCTACAATGAGCAGTTCTTC. Translated, it gives CASSHELASYNEQFF.

CDR3 bases: TGTGCCAGCAGCCCAGAGGAGACAGCCGGTGAAAAACTGTTTTTT. Its translation is CASSPEETAGEKLFF. The chain links TRBV11-1 to TRBJ1-4; perhaps TRBD1 as D (5 bases). The CDR3 covers 15 residues. Germline values: CDR1 SGHAT, CDR2 FQDESV (reference sequence). V was trimmed by 5 bases and J by 7 bases, leaving 17 bases between them.

V usage is TRBV19 and J usage is TRBJ2-3; 10 positions agree with TRBD1. CDR1 is LNHDA, CDR2 SQIVND, per germline (reference sequence). The CDR3 spans 15 residues. Trimming at V came to 3 bases and at J to 3 bases, leaving 3 bases not matched to a gene. CDR3 nucleotide sequence: TGTGCCAGTAGTATCGACAGGGGGCGGACAGATACGCAGTATTTT. The encoded protein is CASSIDRGRTDTQYF.

This clone was observed a single time. The chain couples TRBV6-5 to TRBJ1-2, with TRBD1 matching over 7 bases. Germline trimming cut 4 bases from V and 4 bases from J; bases unmatched to any gene: 3. The V gene's germline CDR1 is MNHEY and CDR2 SVGAGI. CDR3 length: 13 residues. CDR3: CASSFDRAYGYTF. As DNA, the CDR3 is TGTGCCAGCAGTTTCGACAGGGCCTATGGCTACACCTTC.

This sequence joins TRBV15 and TRBJ1-1, with a weak D call TRBD1 (5 bases). Trimming stripped 9 bases from V and 0 bases from J, with 11 bases between. This CDR3 region has 13 residues. Germline lookup yields CDR1 LNHNV and CDR2 YYDKDF (reference sequence). Written as DNA, the CDR3 is TGTGCCACAACCAGGGCCGTGAACACTGAAGCTTTCTTT. As protein: CATTRAVNTEAFF.

The genes are TRBV9 and TRBJ2-3; TRBD1 matches 9 bases. With V trimmed by 3 bases and J by 4 bases, 3 bases remained unmatched. The CDR3 has 14 amino acids. CDR1 SGDLS and CDR2 YYNGEE come from the germline V gene. CDR3 coding DNA: TGTGCCAGCAGCGCGGACAGGGGCCCAGATACGCAGTATTTT. The encoded protein is CASSADRGPDTQYF.

The chain couples TRBV11-2 to TRBJ2-1; TRBD1 agrees at 11 bases. The germline CDR1 and CDR2 sequences are SGHAT and FQNNGV. V shed 5 bases and J 4 bases; nucleotides not matched to a gene: 7. The CDR3 consists of 16 residues. CDR3 DNA sequence: TGTGCCAGCAGCGCCCTAGGGACAGGGGGATACAATGAGCAGTTCTTC. Translating gives CASSALGTGGYNEQFF.

The chain combines TRBV5-1 with TRBJ2-7; 11 bases agree with TRBD2. This CDR3 has 15 residues. The ends lost 0 bases at V and 6 bases at J; junction bases unmatched: 5. The germline V gene encodes CDR1 SGHRS and CDR2 YFSETQ. The CDR3 reads CASSLAVSGRGEQYF. In DNA form, the CDR3 reads TGCGCCAGCAGCTTGGCCGTTAGCGGGAGGGGCGAGCAGTACTTC. Drawing the rest from reference TRBV5-1 and TRBJ2-7, the complete variable domain is KAGVTQTPRYLIKTRGQQVTLSCSPISGHRSVSWYQQTPGQGLQFLFEYFSETQRNKGNFPGRFSGRQFSNSRSEMNVSTLELGDSALYLCASSLAVSGRGEQYFGPGTRLTVT.

This chain connects TRBV5-1 to TRBJ1-5; TRBD1 might be the D (5 bases). V lost 0 bases, J lost 0 bases, and 10 bases lay in between. This CDR3 has 16 residues. Looked up from germline, CDR1 is SGHRS and CDR2 is YFSETQ. CDR3 residues: CASSLGVGHSNQPQHF. The CDR3 DNA reads as TGCGCCAGCAGCTTGGGGGTTGGACATAGCAATCAGCCCCAGCATTTT.

The CDR3 here is CASNRHQRIGNDEQFF. CDR3 in DNA: TGTGCCAGCAACAGGCATCAAAGGATAGGGAACGATGAGCAGTTCTTC. The J gene is TRBJ2-1, the V gene TRBV2, with D possibly matching TRBD1 (5 bases). From germline, CDR1 is SNHLY and CDR2 FYNNEI. The CDR3 has 16 amino acids. Deletions cut 7 bases from V and 8 bases from J, with 24 bases between.

The V gene is TRBV4-2, the J gene TRBJ2-1; 10 nucleotides align to TRBD2. CDR1 LGHNA and CDR2 YNFKEQ come from the germline V gene. V shed 2 bases, J shed 4 bases, and the junction held 5 bases outside the gene matches. This CDR3 is built from 16 residues. The CDR3, as DNA: TGTGCCAGCAGCCAATTACTAGCGGGACAATACAATGAGCAGTTCTTC. It encodes CASSQLLAGQYNEQFF.

The rearrangement uses TRBV24-1 and TRBJ1-3; D is undetermined. The ends were cut back, 4 bases at V and 0 bases at J, with 12 bases in the middle. CDR3 length: 16 amino acids. Looked up from germline, CDR1 is KGHDR and CDR2 is SFDVKD. The CDR3 DNA sequence: TGTGCCACCAGTGACGCCGGTGCAGGCTCTGGAAACACCATATATTTT. It is translated as CATSDAGAGSGNTIYF.

This clone was seen a single time. The chain links TRBV7-2 to TRBJ2-4; 10 positions match TRBD2. This CDR3 comprises 16 residues. The V and J ends lost 5 bases and 6 bases, in that order; junction bases with no gene match: 10. Germline CDR1 and CDR2: SGHTA and FQGNSA. DNA of the CDR3: TGTGCCAGCAGCAGACAGACTAGCGGGTTCTCAAACATTCAGTACTTC. It yields the protein CASSRQTSGFSNIQYF.

The chain uses TRBV5-5 and TRBJ2-5; unclear D gene. Germline V gene sequence: CDR1 SGHKS, CDR2 YYEKEE (reference sequence). Trimming shortened V by 0 bases and J by 2 bases, and 14 bases separated the two germline ends. The CDR3 covers 16 residues. The DNA of the CDR3 is TGTGCCAGCAGCTTGGTTGGAGTAAGGCGGCAAGAGACCCAGTACTTC. It codes for CASSLVGVRRQETQYF.

The V gene is TRBV27, the J gene TRBJ1-6; 8 bases agree with TRBD1. The V and J ends lost 3 bases and 8 bases, in that order; junction bases with no gene match: 3. This CDR3 has 14 residues. Per the germline V gene, CDR1 is MNHEY and CDR2 is SMNVEV (reference sequence). CDR3 amino acids: CASSFSGQDSPLHF. The CDR3 DNA reads as TGTGCCAGCAGTTTTTCGGGACAGGATTCACCCCTCCACTTT.

The gene calls are TRBV3-1 (or the pseudogene TRBV3-2) and TRBJ2-5; 8 bases are shared with TRBD2. Germline values: CDR1 LGHDT, CDR2 YNNKEL (reference sequence). V lost 1 base to trimming and J lost 3 bases; unmatched junction nucleotides: 4. The CDR3 is 15 residues long. The CDR3 reads CASSQAAGREETQYF. The CDR3 coding sequence is TGTGCCAGCAGCCAAGCTGCCGGGAGGGAAGAGACCCAGTACTTC.

The chain is built from TRBV7-9 and TRBJ2-2, with 7 bases that match TRBD1. CDR3 length: 15 amino acids. The junction had 8 bases not matched to a gene; V was cut back by 8 bases and J by 2 bases. Germline CDR1 reads SEHNR; CDR2 reads FQNEAQ (reference sequence). The CDR3 loop reads CASPARQGNTGELFF. The CDR3 bases are TGTGCCAGCCCCGCTAGACAGGGCAACACCGGGGAGCTGTTTTTT.

The chain links TRBV7-6 to TRBJ2-3, with 8 bases identical to TRBD2. Germline V gives CDR1 SGHVS, CDR2 FNYEAQ. V lost 5 bases and J lost 11; bases outside the gene matches: 18. CDR3 length: 16 residues. This CDR3 reads CASSPPMVAGPIQQYF. The CDR3 DNA follows: TGTGCCAGCAGCCCTCCGATGGTAGCGGGGCCCATCCAGCAGTATTTT.

The chain has TRBV30 and TRBJ2-4; 10 nucleotides match TRBD2. The CDR3 has 14 residues. The V gene end was trimmed by 2 bases and the J gene end by 8 bases; junction bases not matched to a gene: 6. Per the germline V gene, CDR1 is GTSNPN and CDR2 is SVGIG (reference sequence). This CDR3 reads CAWSTGTSVDIQYF. The CDR3 nucleotides are TGTGCCTGGAGTACCGGGACTAGCGTGGACATTCAGTACTTC.

The chain recombines TRBV7-9 with TRBJ2-3; D call uncertain. CDR3 length equals 13 residues. Between the trimmed V and J ends, which lost 0 bases and 6 bases, there was a span of 7 bases. Germline CDR1 and CDR2: SEHNR and FQNEAQ (reference sequence). CDR3 nucleotides: TGTGCCAGCAGCTTAGCTGTACAGGATACGCAGTATTTT. Its protein product is CASSLAVQDTQYF.

The genes are TRBV11-2 and TRBJ1-5, with D hard to call. Trimming left V 5 bases short and J 0 bases short, with 5 bases between. The germline gives CDR1 SGHAT, CDR2 FQNNGV. CDR3 length: 13 residues. DNA for the CDR3: TGTGCCAGCAGCCGTAATAGCAATCAGCCCCAGCATTTT. Amino acid sequence: CASSRNSNQPQHF.